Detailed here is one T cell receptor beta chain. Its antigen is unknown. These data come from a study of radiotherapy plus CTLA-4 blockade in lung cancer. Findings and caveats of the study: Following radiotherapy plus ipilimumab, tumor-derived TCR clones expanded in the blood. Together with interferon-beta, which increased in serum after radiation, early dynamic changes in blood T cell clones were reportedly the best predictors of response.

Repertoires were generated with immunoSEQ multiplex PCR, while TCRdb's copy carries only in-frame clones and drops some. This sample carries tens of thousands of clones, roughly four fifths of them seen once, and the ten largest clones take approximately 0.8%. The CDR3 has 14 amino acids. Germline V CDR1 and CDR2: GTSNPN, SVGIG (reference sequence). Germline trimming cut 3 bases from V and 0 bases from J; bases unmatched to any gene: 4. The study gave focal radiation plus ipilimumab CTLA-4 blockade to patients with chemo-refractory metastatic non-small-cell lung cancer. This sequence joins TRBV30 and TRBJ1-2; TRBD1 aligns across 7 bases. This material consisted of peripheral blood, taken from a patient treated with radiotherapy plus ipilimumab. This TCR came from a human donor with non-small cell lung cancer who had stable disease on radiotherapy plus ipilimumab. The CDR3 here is CAWRGDRPNYGYTF. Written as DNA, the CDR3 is TGTGCCTGGAGGGGGGACAGACCTAACTATGGCTACACCTTC.